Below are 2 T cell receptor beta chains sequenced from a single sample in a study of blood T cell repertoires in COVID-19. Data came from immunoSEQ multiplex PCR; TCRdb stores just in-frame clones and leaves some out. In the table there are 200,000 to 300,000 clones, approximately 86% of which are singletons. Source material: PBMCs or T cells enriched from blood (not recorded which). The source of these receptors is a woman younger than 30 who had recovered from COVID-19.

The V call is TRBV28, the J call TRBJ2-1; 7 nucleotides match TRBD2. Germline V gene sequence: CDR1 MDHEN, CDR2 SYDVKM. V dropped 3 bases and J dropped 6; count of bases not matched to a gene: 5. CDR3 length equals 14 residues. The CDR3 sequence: CASSFQAGFNEQFF. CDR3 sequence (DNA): TGTGCCAGCAGTTTTCAAGCGGGATTCAATGAGCAGTTCTTC.

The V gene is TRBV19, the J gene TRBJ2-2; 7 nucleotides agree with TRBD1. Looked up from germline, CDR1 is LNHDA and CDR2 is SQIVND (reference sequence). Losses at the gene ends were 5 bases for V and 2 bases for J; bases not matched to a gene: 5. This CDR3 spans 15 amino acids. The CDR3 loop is CASSPGTVNTGELFF. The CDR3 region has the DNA TGTGCCAGTAGTCCTGGGACAGTTAACACCGGGGAGCTGTTTTTT.